This TCR beta chain was documented in a study of cytomegalovirus exposure and HLA in healthy donors. Study-level points and caveats: A later analysis by the authors found several of the most significant clusters apparently linked to common viral pathogens.

A remark on this clone: The antigen remains unidentified.

The donors, nominally healthy at sampling, likely had unrecorded immune exposures. It was with 60 Vbeta and 13 Jbeta primers that the PCR ran. Data came from immunoSEQ multiplex PCR; TCRdb stores just in-frame clones and leaves some out. The table has under 200,000 clones, about 85% seen once. Germline V gene data show CDR1 as SGHRS and CDR2 as YFSETQ. V was clipped by 6 bases and J by 3 bases, with 12 bases between them. The CDR3 consists of 13 residues. The chain is built from TRBV5-1 and TRBJ1-1; perhaps TRBD1 as D (6 bases). Sequencing used PBMCs. The receptor was isolated from a male donor in good health and CMV-seropositive. CDR3 loop: CASTLDRYTEAFF. DNA for the CDR3: TGCGCCAGCACCCTTGACAGGTACACTGAAGCTTTCTTT.